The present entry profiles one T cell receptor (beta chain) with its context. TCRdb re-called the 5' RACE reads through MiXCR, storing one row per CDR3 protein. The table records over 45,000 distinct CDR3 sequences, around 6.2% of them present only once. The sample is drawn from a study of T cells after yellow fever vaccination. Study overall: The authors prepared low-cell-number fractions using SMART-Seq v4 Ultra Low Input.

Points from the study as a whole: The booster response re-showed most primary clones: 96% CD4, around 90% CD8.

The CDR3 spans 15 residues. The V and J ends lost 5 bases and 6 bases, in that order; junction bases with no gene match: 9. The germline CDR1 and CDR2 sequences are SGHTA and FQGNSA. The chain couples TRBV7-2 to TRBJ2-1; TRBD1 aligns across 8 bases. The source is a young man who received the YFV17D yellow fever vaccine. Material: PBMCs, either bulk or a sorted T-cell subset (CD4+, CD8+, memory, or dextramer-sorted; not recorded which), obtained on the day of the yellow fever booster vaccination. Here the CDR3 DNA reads TGTGCCAGCAGCCGAAGGCAGGGGGCGGGCAATGAGCAGTTCTTC. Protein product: CASSRRQGAGNEQFF. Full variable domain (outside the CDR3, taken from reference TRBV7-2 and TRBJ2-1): GAGVSQSPSNKVTEKGKDVELRCDPISGHTALYWYRQSLGQGLEFLIYFQGNSAPDKSGLPSDRFSAERTGGSVSTLTIQRTQQEDSAVYLCASSRRQGAGNEQFFGPGTRLTVL.